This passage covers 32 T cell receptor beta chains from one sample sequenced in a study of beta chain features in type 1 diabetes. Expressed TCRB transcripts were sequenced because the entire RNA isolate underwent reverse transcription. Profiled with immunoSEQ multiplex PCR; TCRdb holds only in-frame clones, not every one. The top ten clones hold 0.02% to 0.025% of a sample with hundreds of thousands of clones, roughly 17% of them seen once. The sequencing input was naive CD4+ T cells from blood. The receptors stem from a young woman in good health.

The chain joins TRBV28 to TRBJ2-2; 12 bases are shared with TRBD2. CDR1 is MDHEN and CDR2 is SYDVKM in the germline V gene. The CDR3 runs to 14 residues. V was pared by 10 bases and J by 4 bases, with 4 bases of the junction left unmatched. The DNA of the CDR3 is TGTGCCACCGGACTAGCGGGGCGCACCGGGGAGCTGTTTTTT. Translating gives CATGLAGRTGELFF.

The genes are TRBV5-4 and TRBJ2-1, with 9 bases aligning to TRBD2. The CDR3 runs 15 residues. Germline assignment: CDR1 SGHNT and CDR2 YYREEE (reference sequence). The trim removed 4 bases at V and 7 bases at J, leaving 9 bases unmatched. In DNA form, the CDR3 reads TGTGCCAGCAGCCCCCCTCGCGGGAGGGTGAATGAGCAGTTCTTC. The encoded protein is CASSPPRGRVNEQFF.

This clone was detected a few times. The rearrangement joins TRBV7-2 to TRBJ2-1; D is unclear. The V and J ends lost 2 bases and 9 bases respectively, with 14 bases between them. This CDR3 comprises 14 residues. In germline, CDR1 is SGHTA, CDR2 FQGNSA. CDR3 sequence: CASSLIGGNSEQFF. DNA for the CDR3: TGTGCCAGCAGCTTAATTGGTGGGAATAGTGAGCAGTTCTTC.

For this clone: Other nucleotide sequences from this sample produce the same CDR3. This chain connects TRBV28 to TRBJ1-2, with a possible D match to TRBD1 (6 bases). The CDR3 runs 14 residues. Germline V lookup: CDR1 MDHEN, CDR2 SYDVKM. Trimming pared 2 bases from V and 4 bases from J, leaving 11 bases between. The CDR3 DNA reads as TGTGCCAGCAGTTTAGGGGGGGCGAGCTATGGCTACACCTTC. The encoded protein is CASSLGGASYGYTF.

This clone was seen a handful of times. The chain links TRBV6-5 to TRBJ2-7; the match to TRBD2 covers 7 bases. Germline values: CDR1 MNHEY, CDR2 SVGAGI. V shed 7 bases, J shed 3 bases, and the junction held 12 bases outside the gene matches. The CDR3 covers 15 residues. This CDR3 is CASNPGRAKGYEQYF. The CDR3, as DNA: TGTGCCAGCAATCCTGGGAGGGCAAAAGGCTACGAGCAGTACTTC.

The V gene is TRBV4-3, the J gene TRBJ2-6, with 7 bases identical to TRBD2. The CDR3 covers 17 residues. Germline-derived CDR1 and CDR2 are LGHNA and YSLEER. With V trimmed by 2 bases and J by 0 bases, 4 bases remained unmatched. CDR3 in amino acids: CASSQQRDSSGANVLTF. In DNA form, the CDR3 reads TGCGCCAGCAGCCAACAGCGGGATAGCTCTGGGGCCAACGTCCTGACTTTC.

The CDR3, as DNA: TGTGCCAGCAGTGGACAGACCGGGGAGCTGTTTTTT. This codes for CASSGQTGELFF. This chain joins TRBV2 and TRBJ2-2; possible D gene TRBD1, 5 bases. Trimming stripped 4 bases from V and 5 bases from J, with 5 bases between. This CDR3 region has 12 residues. Germline V gene data show CDR1 as SNHLY and CDR2 as FYNNEI. Complete variable domain (other parts from reference TRBV2 and TRBJ2-2): EPEVTQTPSHQVTQMGQEVILRCVPISNHLYFYWYRQILGQKVEFLVSFYNNEISEKSEIFDDQFSVERPDGSNFTLKIRSTKLEDSAMYFCASSGQTGELFFGEGSRLTVL.

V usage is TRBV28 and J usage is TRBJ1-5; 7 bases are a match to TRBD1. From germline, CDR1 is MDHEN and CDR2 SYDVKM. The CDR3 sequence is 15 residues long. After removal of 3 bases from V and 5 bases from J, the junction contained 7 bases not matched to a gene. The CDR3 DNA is TGTGCCAGCAGTTTGGGACAGAGGGACTATCAGCCCCAGCATTTT. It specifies CASSLGQRDYQPQHF.

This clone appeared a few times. As DNA, the CDR3 is TGTGCCACGGGATTCGGGGATCAGCCCCAGCATTTT. Its translation: CATGFGDQPQHF. The chain employs TRBV10-3 and TRBJ1-5; D unclear. The germline CDR1 and CDR2 sequences are ENHRY and SYGVKD. The CDR3 is 12 amino acids. V lost 10 bases and J 5 bases, leaving 12 bases between the germline ends.

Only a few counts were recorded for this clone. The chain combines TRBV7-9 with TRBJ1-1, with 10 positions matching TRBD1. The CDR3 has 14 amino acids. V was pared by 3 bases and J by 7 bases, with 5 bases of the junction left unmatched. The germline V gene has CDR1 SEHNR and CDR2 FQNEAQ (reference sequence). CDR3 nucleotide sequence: TGTGCCAGCAGCTTGGGACAGGGGAGCGGTGAAGCTTTCTTT. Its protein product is CASSLGQGSGEAFF.

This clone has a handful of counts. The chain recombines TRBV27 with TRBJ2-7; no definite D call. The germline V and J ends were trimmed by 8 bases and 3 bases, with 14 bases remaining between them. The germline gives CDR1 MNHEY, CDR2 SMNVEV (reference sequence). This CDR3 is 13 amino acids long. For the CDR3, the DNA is TGTGCCAGCGGGGTCAGGACCTTCTACGAGCAGTACTTC. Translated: CASGVRTFYEQYF.

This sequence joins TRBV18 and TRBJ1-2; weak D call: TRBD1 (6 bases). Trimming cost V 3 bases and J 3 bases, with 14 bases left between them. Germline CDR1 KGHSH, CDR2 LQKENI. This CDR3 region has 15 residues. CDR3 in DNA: TGTGCCAGCTCACCTCGCGACAGGTTTTACTATGGCTACACCTTC. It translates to CASSPRDRFYYGYTF.

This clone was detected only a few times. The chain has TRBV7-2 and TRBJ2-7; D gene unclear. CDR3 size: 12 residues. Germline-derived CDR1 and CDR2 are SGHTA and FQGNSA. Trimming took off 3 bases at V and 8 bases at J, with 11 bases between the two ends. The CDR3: CASSLSFGQQYF. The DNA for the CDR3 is TGTGCCAGCAGCTTGAGTTTCGGGCAGCAGTACTTC.

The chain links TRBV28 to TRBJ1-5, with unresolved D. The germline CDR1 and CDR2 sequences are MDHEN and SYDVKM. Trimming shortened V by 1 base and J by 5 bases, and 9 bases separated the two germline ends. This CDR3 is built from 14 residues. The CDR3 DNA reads TGTGCCAGCAGTTTATCTGGGGTTCATCAGCCCCAGCATTTT. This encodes CASSLSGVHQPQHF.

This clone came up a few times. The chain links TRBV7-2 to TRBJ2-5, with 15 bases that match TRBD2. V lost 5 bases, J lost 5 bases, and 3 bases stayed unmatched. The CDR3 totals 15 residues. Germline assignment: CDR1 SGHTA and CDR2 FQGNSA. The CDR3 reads CASSTGTSGGETQYF. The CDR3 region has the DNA TGTGCCAGCAGCACAGGGACTAGCGGGGGGGAGACCCAGTACTTC.

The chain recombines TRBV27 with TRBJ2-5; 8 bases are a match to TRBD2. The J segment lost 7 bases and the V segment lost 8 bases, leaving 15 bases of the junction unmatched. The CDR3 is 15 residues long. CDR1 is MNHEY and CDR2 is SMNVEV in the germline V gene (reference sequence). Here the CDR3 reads CASGRTSPKRGTQYF. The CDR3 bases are TGTGCCAGCGGTAGGACTAGCCCGAAACGGGGGACCCAGTACTTC.

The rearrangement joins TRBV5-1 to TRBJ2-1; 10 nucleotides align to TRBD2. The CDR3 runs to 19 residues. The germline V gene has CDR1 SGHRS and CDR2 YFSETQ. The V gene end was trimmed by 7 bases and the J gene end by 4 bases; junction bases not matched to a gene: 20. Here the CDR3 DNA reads TGCGCCAGCTCGTTAGCGCAGGGTACCCCGGGACTAGCGTACAATGAGCAGTTCTTC. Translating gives CASSLAQGTPGLAYNEQFF.

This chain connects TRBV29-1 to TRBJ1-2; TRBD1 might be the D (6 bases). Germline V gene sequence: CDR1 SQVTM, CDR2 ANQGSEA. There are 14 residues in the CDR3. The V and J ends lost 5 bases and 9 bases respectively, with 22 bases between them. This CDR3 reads CSVSAPGDTQSYTF. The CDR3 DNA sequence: TGCAGCGTTTCCGCCCCAGGGGACACCCAAAGCTACACCTTC.

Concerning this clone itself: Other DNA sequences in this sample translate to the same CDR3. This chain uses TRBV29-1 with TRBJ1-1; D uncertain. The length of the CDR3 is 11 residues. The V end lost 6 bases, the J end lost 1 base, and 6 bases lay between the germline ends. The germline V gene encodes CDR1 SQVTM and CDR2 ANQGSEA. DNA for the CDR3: TGCAGCGTCGGGCGGAACACTGAAGCTTTCTTT. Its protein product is CSVGRNTEAFF.

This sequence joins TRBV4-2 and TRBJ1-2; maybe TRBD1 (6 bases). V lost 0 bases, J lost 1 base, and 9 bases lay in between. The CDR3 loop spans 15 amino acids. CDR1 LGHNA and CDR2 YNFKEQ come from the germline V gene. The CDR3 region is CASSQDVQGNYGYTF. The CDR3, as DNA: TGTGCCAGCAGCCAAGACGTACAGGGTAACTATGGCTACACCTTC.

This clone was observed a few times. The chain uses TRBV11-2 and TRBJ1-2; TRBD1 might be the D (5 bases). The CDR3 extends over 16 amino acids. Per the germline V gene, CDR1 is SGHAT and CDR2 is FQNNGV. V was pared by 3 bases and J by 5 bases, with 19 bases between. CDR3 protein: CASSLGHRMGVYGYTF. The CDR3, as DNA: TGTGCCAGCAGCTTGGGGCACAGGATGGGGGTTTATGGCTACACCTTC.

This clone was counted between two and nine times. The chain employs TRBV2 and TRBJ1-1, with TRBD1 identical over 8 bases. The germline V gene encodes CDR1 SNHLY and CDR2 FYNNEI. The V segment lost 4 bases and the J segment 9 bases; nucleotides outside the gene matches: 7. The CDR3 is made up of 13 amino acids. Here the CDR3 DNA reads TGTGCCAGCAGTGGACAGGGGCGATCCAAAGCTTTCTTT. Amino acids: CASSGQGRSKAFF. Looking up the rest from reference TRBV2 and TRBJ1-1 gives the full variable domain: EPEVTQTPSHQVTQMGQEVILRCVPISNHLYFYWYRQILGQKVEFLVSFYNNEISEKSEIFDDQFSVERPDGSNFTLKIRSTKLEDSAMYFCASSGQGRSKAFFGQGTRLTVV.

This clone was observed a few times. The CDR3 here is CANKGLAGGRYQETQYF. The CDR3 DNA reads as TGTGCCAACAAGGGACTAGCGGGAGGCAGGTACCAAGAGACCCAGTACTTC. The V call is TRBV2, the J call TRBJ2-5; TRBD2 aligns across 15 bases. CDR1 SNHLY and CDR2 FYNNEI come from the germline V gene. This CDR3 has 17 amino acids. After removal of 10 bases from V and 0 bases from J, the junction contained 9 bases not matched to a gene.

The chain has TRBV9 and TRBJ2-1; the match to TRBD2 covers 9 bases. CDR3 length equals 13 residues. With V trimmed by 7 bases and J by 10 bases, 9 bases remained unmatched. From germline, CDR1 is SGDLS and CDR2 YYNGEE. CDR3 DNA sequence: TGTGCCAGCGGGACTAGCCATGGCAGCGAGCAGTTCTTC. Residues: CASGTSHGSEQFF.

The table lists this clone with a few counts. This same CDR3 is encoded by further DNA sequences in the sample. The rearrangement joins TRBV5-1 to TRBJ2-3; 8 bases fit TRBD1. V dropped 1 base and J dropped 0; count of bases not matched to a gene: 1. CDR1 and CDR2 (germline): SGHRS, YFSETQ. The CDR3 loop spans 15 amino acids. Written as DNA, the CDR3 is TGCGCCAGCAGCTTGACAGGGGGAAGCACAGATACGCAGTATTTT. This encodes CASSLTGGSTDTQYF.

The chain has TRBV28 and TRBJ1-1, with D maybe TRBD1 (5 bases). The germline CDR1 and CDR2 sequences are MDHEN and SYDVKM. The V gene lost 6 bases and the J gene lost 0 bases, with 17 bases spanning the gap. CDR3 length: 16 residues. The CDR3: CASSLSGSRMNTEAFF. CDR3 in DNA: TGTGCCAGCAGCCTATCAGGGTCGAGGATGAACACTGAAGCTTTCTTT.

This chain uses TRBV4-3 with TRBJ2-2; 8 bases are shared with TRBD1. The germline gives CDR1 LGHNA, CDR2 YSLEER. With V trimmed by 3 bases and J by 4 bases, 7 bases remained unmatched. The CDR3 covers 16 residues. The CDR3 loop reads CASSHARGQGTGELFF. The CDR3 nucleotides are TGCGCCAGCAGCCATGCCAGGGGGCAGGGCACCGGGGAGCTGTTTTTT.

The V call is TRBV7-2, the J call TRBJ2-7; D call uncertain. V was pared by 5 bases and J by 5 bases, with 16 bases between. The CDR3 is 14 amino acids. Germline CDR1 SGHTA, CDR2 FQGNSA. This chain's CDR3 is CASSNEVGRHEQYF. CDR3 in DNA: TGTGCCAGCAGCAACGAGGTGGGCCGCCACGAGCAGTACTTC.

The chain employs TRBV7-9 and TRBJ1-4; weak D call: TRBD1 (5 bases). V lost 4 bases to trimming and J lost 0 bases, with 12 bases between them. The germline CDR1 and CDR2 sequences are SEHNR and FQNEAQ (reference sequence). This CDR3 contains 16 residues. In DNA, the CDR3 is TGTGCCAGCAGCTCAGGACAAAGCGCAACTAATGAAAAACTGTTTTTT. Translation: CASSSGQSATNEKLFF. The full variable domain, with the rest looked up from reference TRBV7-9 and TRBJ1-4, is DTGVSQNPRHKITKRGQNVTFRCDPISEHNRLYWYRQTLGQGPEFLTYFQNEAQLEKSRLLSDRFSAERPKGSFSTLEIQRTEQGDSAMYLCASSSGQSATNEKLFFGSGTQLSVL.

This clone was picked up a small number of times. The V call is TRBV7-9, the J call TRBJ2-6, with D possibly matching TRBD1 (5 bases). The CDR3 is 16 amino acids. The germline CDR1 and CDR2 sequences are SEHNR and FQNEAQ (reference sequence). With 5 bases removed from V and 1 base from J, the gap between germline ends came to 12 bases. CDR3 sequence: CASSPHQGSGANVLTF. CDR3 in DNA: TGTGCCAGCAGCCCCCACCAGGGTTCTGGGGCCAACGTCCTGACTTTC. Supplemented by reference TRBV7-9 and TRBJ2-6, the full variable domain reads DTGVSQNPRHKITKRGQNVTFRCDPISEHNRLYWYRQTLGQGPEFLTYFQNEAQLEKSRLLSDRFSAERPKGSFSTLEIQRTEQGDSAMYLCASSPHQGSGANVLTFGAGSRLTVL.

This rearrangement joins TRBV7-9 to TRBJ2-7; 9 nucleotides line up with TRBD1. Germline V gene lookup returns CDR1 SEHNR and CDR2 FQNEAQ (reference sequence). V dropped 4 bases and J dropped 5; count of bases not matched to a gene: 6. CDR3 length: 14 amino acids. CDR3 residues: CASSSRDRAHEQYF. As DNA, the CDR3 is TGTGCCAGCAGCTCCCGGGACAGGGCCCACGAGCAGTACTTC.

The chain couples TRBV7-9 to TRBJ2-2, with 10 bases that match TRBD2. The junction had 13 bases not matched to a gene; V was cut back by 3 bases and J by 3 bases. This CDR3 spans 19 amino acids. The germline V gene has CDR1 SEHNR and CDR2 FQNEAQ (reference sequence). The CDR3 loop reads CASSFGRAGAGGHTGELFF. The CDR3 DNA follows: TGTGCCAGCAGCTTCGGCAGGGCCGGAGCGGGAGGGCACACCGGGGAGCTGTTTTTT.